This T cell receptor beta chain was recorded in a study of shared clonotypes between healthy human individuals (dated by TCRdb to 2018 to 2020). A note on the overall study: A few men and a couple of women, aged 18 to 49 years, made up the cohort. Leukapheresis yielded between about 0.94 and 10 billion PBMCs per donor. The study deeply sequenced blood TCR repertoires of several healthy adults to estimate repertoire size and the extent of clonotype sharing between individuals. Libraries were prepared and TCR repertoires were sequenced by different laboratories using diverse techniques, in order to increase sequencing depth and limit assay-specific biases. Per donor, three plates each were used for CD4 naive and CD4 memory, two for CD8 naive, and one for CD8 memory.

The count of this clone is one. What antigen it recognizes has not been identified. Nothing much larger sits one base from this clone, and base qualities are not available. V is clipped by 5 bases and J by 9 bases, and the sequence between their germline boundaries is 17 bases long. The CDR3 covers 14 residues, taking in both the cysteine and the phenylalanine. Only the CDR3 DNA is retained, 42 bases long and in frame from the first base. CDR1 is given as MDHEN and CDR2 as SYDVKM, both from the germline V gene. General study outcomes and caveats: The genetic and exposure-history diversity represented was limited by the small number of donors. Across several donors, approximately 4.9% of naive CD4, around 3.5% of naive CD8, 2.3% of memory CD4, and roughly 0.41% of memory CD8 clonotypes were shared. Pairwise subsampling led to the expectation that sequencing depth would affect the degree of clonotype sharing among donors. Clonotypes shared by all four sorted-subset donors showed higher generation probabilities than non-shared clonotypes. Rarefaction of sorted-subset datasets indicated incomplete sequencing despite the large sequencing depth. Only blood was sampled, and tissue TCR repertoires likely differ from those in blood. Naive subsets generally had larger estimated clonotype richness than memory subsets.

Using the deep immunoSEQ assay, TCR CDR3 regions were amplified from genomic DNA by multiplex PCR. Extracted genomic DNA from each cell subset was spread evenly across all wells of several immunoSEQ 96-well plates, with each plate serving as a replicate. For sorted subsets, about 200 ng genomic DNA, equal to 30,000 or so T cell genomes, was loaded into each replicate PCR. Purified libraries were quantified with a Qubit 3.0 fluorometer, sized on a Bioanalyzer 2100, and re-quantified with the KAPA Library Quantification kit. Each immunoSEQ 96-well plate was sequenced on its own single-read 150-cycle Illumina NextSeq 550 flow cell. Concerning the study's data processing: Because the immunoSEQ output included only junctional sequences and no quality scores, the filtering could not be the same as the filtering used for full-length reads. Sequences were annotated with PyIR, a Python wrapper for IgBLAST v1.9, and V/J genes and CDR3 were assigned using IMGT germline references. Any read was removed if the V/J assignment was weak (E-value above 1e-6), the CDR3 was missing, or the read contained stop codons, out-of-frame junctions, or ambiguous translated residues. V3J clonotypes were defined as sequences sharing the same inferred V gene, J gene, and CDR3 amino acid sequence. The percentage overlap between two repertoires was calculated by dividing the number of shared unique clonotypes by the size of the smaller repertoire. Richness of each repertoire was evaluated using RTK rarefaction, the Chao1 estimator, and Recon v2.1 estimates of unobserved clonotypes. Generation probabilities for all TCRbeta clonotypes obtained by the gDNA method from several donors were computed using OLGA. TCRdb retrieved this table from immuneACCESS and kept in-frame rearrangements only. Not all clones are present; in checked studies, unresolved V genes account for under half, and no reason is known for the remainder. V and J calls and clone size are copied from that table; D and trimming were computed from the DNA. Counted in this sample were about 1.1 million clones; 60% to 80% of them appeared once. The ten largest clones capture 0.89% of the sample.

Donors were healthy HIV-negative adults with no recently reported acute infections or vaccinations. All donors were Caucasian adults living in Nashville, Tennessee, USA. CD4+ T cells were enriched through magnetic negative selection, after which naive cells were positively selected on CD45RA and the remaining negative fraction served as the memory subset. Blood was obtained by leukapheresis, after which PBMCs were separated by Ficoll-Histopaque density gradient centrifugation and cryopreserved in liquid nitrogen vapor phase. Analytical flow cytometry was used to check the purity and quantity of each magnetically sorted T cell population. Genomic DNA was isolated from each sorted fraction and quantified by UV absorbance on a Nanodrop 2000c.

The sample was memory CD4+ T cells from PBMCs. What this sample's cell subset or site label stands for: CD45RA-negative fraction. The TCR was taken from a young man in good health. Some clones in this sample may be carry-over from other donors' samples. The chain links TRBV28 with TRBJ2-1; the D segment cannot be called with confidence. The CDR3 amino acid sequence is: CASSPPFTYVEQFF. The sequenced DNA: TGTGCCAGCAGTCCCCCATTCACGTACGTTGAGCAGTTCTTC.